Shown below are 19 T cell receptor beta chains from a single sample sequenced in a study of cytomegalovirus exposure and HLA in healthy donors (dated by TCRdb to 2016 to 2017). The library came from the immunoSEQ multiplex PCR assay. This is the immuneACCESS table as TCRdb keeps it, with only in-frame sequences that have V and J called. A part of the clones is gone; compared with another copy, unresolved V genes explain less than half, and the rest is unexplained. The sample records about 160,000 clones, about 96% of which are singletons. The top ten hold more than 0.7% of the sample. Sequencing was done on a sample of PBMCs. The receptor set was obtained from a woman aged 18-29 years in good health and CMV-seronegative.

J is TRBJ1-3 and V is TRBV19; tentative D call: TRBD1 (6 bases). Looked up from germline, CDR1 is LNHDA and CDR2 is SQIVND (reference sequence). This CDR3 is 16 amino acids long. Trimming cost V 3 bases and J 0 bases, with 12 bases left between them. DNA for the CDR3: TGTGCCAGTAGTATGCGACAGGCGAGCTCTGGAAACACCATATATTTT. Translated, it gives CASSMRQASSGNTIYF. Drawing the rest from reference TRBV19 and TRBJ1-3, the complete variable domain is DGGITQSPKYLFRKEGQNVTLSCEQNLNHDAMYWYRQDPGQGLRLIYYSQIVNDFQKGDIAEGYSVSREKKESFPLTVTSAQKNPTAFYLCASSMRQASSGNTIYFGEGSWLTVV.

To note about this clone: Other DNA sequences in this sample translate to the same CDR3. The chain recombines TRBV18 with TRBJ2-5; weak D call: TRBD2 (6 bases). The germline gives CDR1 KGHSH, CDR2 LQKENI. The CDR3 is made up of 13 amino acids. V was pared by 3 bases and J by 5 bases, with 10 bases between. Here the CDR3 DNA reads TGTGCCAGCTCACCTGGGGGAGGCGAGACCCAGTACTTC. Amino acid sequence: CASSPGGGETQYF. Based on the CDR3 plus reference TRBV18 and TRBJ2-5, the full variable domain is NAGVMQNPRHLVRRRGQEARLRCSPMKGHSHVYWYRQLPEEGLKFMVYLQKENIIDESGMPKERFSAEFPKEGPSILRIQQVVRGDSAAYFCASSPGGGETQYFGPGTRLLVL.

The gene calls are TRBV6-1 and TRBJ2-3, with TRBD2 matching over 8 bases. This CDR3 region has 16 residues. Trimming cost V 2 bases and J 4 bases; bases outside gene matches: 8. Germline loops: CDR1 MNHNS, CDR2 SASEGT. The CDR3 DNA sequence: TGTGCCAGCAGTGAATTAGCGGGGTCGGCGGCAGATACGCAGTATTTT. This codes for CASSELAGSAADTQYF.

The V gene is TRBV4-3, the J gene TRBJ2-1; 10 bases are a match to TRBD2. CDR1 and CDR2 (germline): LGHNA, YSLEER. The ends lost 0 bases at V and 1 base at J; junction bases unmatched: 12. This CDR3 region has 20 residues. CDR3 sequence: CASSQDVSGGAIRSYNEQFF. The DNA for the CDR3 is TGCGCCAGCAGCCAAGATGTGAGCGGGGGGGCCATAAGGTCCTACAATGAGCAGTTCTTC.

The chain carries TRBV6-4 and TRBJ2-3; 11 nucleotides line up with TRBD2. Germline CDR1 MRHNA, CDR2 SNTAGT. The CDR3 covers 15 residues. Trimming cost V 5 bases and J 5 bases; bases outside gene matches: 6. The CDR3 spells CASSNSGGAGDTQYF. CDR3 nucleotide sequence: TGTGCCAGCAGTAATAGCGGGGGGGCCGGAGATACGCAGTATTTT.

V usage is TRBV9 and J usage is TRBJ2-3; TRBD2 is a possible D gene (6 bases). Germline CDR1 and CDR2: SGDLS and YYNGEE. The CDR3 has 16 residues. Deletions cut 3 bases from V and 7 bases from J, with 21 bases between. CDR3 sequence reads: CASSEGSGTAGHTQYF. CDR3 nucleotide sequence: TGTGCCAGCAGCGAGGGGTCGGGGACGGCGGGGCATACGCAGTATTTT.

This clone was counted a single time. The chain is built from TRBV29-1 and TRBJ1-1, with D possibly matching TRBD1 (6 bases). Trimming removed 6 bases at V and 5 bases at J, with 13 bases between. Germline CDR1 reads SQVTM; CDR2 reads ANQGSEA. The CDR3 loop spans 12 amino acids. The CDR3 DNA follows: TGCAGCGTAAACAGGGAGGGGACTGAAGCTTTCTTT. Translating gives CSVNREGTEAFF. The full variable domain, in which reference TRBV29-1 and TRBJ1-1 provide the parts outside the CDR3, is SAVISQKPSRDICQRGTSLTIQCQVDSQVTMMFWYRQQPGQSLTLIATANQGSEATYESGFVIDKFPISRPNLTFSTLTVSNMSPEDSSIYLCSVNREGTEAFFGQGTRLTVV.

This clone was observed once. The chain joins TRBV5-1 to TRBJ2-6; D may be TRBD1 (6 bases). The germline V gene has CDR1 SGHRS and CDR2 YFSETQ. This CDR3 comprises 18 residues. V gave up 1 base and J gave up 0 bases, with 14 bases separating them. The CDR3, as DNA: TGCGCCAGCAGCTTGATTGGGACACCCATCTCTGGGGCCAACGTCCTGACTTTC. It translates to CASSLIGTPISGANVLTF.

The chain is built from TRBV6-5 and TRBJ1-2, with 7 bases identical to TRBD1. CDR1 is MNHEY and CDR2 is SVGAGI in the germline V gene. Losses at the gene ends were 6 bases for V and 6 bases for J; bases not matched to a gene: 13. This CDR3 region has 15 residues. CDR3 DNA sequence: TGTGCCAGCAGCCGCAAGCAACAGGGGTATAATGGCTACACCTTC. Translation: CASSRKQQGYNGYTF.

This rearrangement joins TRBV27 to TRBJ1-1, with D perhaps matching TRBD1 (6 bases). Germline assignment: CDR1 MNHEY and CDR2 SMNVEV (reference sequence). Between the trimmed V and J ends, which lost 3 bases and 4 bases, there was a span of 12 bases. This CDR3 has 14 amino acids. In nucleotides, the CDR3 is TGTGCCAGCAGTTTGGTGCAGGGGAGCACTGAAGCTTTCTTT. It specifies CASSLVQGSTEAFF.

This chain connects TRBV7-9 to TRBJ2-7; a weak D match, TRBD1 (5 bases). V lost 4 bases to trimming and J lost 5 bases, with 9 bases between them. The CDR3 is made up of 12 amino acids. Germline V gene sequence: CDR1 SEHNR, CDR2 FQNEAQ (reference sequence). The CDR3 DNA is TGTGCCAGCAGCTCCAGGGAAGACGAGCAGTACTTC. This encodes CASSSREDEQYF. Complete variable domain (other parts from reference TRBV7-9 and TRBJ2-7): DTGVSQNPRHKITKRGQNVTFRCDPISEHNRLYWYRQTLGQGPEFLTYFQNEAQLEKSRLLSDRFSAERPKGSFSTLEIQRTEQGDSAMYLCASSSREDEQYFGPGTRLTVT.

This chain joins TRBV5-1 and TRBJ1-2; a weak D match, TRBD1 (5 bases). The CDR3 totals 15 residues. Trimming left V 4 bases short and J 2 bases short, with 15 bases between. Germline-derived CDR1 and CDR2 are SGHRS and YFSETQ. In DNA, the CDR3 is TGCGCCAGCAGCGAAGGACGGGGGTCAAACTATGGCTACACCTTC. Its protein is CASSEGRGSNYGYTF.

The J gene is TRBJ1-1, the V gene TRBV7-8, with unresolved D. This CDR3 contains 14 residues. Germline lookup yields CDR1 SGHVS and CDR2 FQNEAQ. V dropped 4 bases and J dropped 2 bases, with 11 bases sitting between them. CDR3 nucleotide sequence: TGTGCCAGCAGCTCACGGACTGCAAACACTGAAGCTTTCTTT. It specifies CASSSRTANTEAFF. The full variable domain, its missing parts supplied by reference TRBV7-8 and TRBJ1-1, is GAGVSQSPRYKVAKRGQDVALRCDPISGHVSLFWYQQALGQGPEFLTYFQNEAQLDKSGLPSDRFFAERPEGSVSTLKIQRTQQEDSAVYLCASSSRTANTEAFFGQGTRLTVV.

This chain joins TRBV10-3 and TRBJ1-4, with 9 bases matching TRBD1. Germline V gene data show CDR1 as ENHRY and CDR2 as SYGVKD. Trimming at V came to 4 bases and at J to 2 bases, leaving 11 bases not matched to a gene. This CDR3 is 18 amino acids long. The CDR3 DNA reads as TGTGCCATCAGTGCCTCCCCGGGACAGGGTACCACTAATGAAAAACTGTTTTTT. Translating it yields CAISASPGQGTTNEKLFF.

This sequence joins TRBV7-3 and TRBJ2-7, with a possible D match to TRBD1 (6 bases). Per germline, CDR1 SGHTA and CDR2 FQGTGA. The CDR3 is 15 residues long. Trimming shortened V by 1 base and J by 3 bases, and 13 bases separated the two germline ends. CDR3 sequence reads: CASSLRGTPRYEQYF. In nucleotides, the CDR3 is TGTGCCAGCAGCTTAAGAGGGACACCACGCTACGAGCAGTACTTC.

The rearrangement uses TRBV21-1 and TRBJ1-2; the table names TRBD1, a call not compared with the DNA. TRBV21-1 is described as a pseudogene. This CDR3 region has 15 residues. This chain's CDR3 is CASSISRGANYGYTF. The CDR3 nucleotides are TGTGCCAGCAGCATAAGCAGGGGGGCTAACTATGGCTACACCTTC.

In the case of this clone: Its ends do not fully match the called genes, so a read error is possible. This rearrangement joins TRBV28 to TRBJ1-2; D gene ambiguous. Germline V CDR1 and CDR2: MDHEN, SYDVKM. The CDR3 is 12 amino acids. CDR3 loop: CASSLLGGGYTF. Here the CDR3 DNA reads TGTGCCAGCAGCTTATTAGGAGGGGGCTACACCTTC.

This chain joins TRBV30 and TRBJ2-3; TRBD1 might be the D (6 bases). CDR1 is GTSNPN, CDR2 SVGIG, per germline (reference sequence). The V end lost 0 bases, the J end lost 4 bases, and 14 bases lay between the germline ends. CDR3 length equals 15 residues. The CDR3 nucleotides read TGTGCCTGGAGTGTTCGTAGGGGGAGTGCAGATACGCAGTATTTT. It specifies CAWSVRRGSADTQYF.

The chain is built from TRBV10-3 and TRBJ2-3, with D tentatively TRBD2 (6 bases). V lost 3 bases and J 3 bases, leaving 13 bases between the germline ends. The CDR3 consists of 15 residues. From germline, CDR1 is ENHRY and CDR2 SYGVKD. CDR3 protein: CAISDATSRTDTQYF. The CDR3 DNA sequence: TGTGCCATCAGTGATGCGACTAGTAGGACAGATACGCAGTATTTT.